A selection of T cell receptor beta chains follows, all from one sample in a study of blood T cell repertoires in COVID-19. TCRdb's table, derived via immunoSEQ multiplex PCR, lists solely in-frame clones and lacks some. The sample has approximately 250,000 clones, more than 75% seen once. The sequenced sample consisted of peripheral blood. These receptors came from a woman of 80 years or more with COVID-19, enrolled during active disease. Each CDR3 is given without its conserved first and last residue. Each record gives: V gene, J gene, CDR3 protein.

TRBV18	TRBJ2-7	ASSTTTRGNEQY
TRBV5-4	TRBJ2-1	ASSKGLAEVYNEQF
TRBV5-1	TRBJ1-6	ASSLVSSYNSPLH
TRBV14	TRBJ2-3	ASSQERGTGETQY
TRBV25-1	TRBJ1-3	ASSRGQGPASSGNTIY
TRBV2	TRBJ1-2	ASTGLNYGYT
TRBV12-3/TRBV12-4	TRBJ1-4	ASSLDRGEKLF
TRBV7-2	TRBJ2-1	ASSLVGHNEQF
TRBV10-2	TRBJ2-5	ATRLLQETQY
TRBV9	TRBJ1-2	ASRQAGTGGYGYT
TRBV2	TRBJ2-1	ANGGVRNYNEQF
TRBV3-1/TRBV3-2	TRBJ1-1	ASSQAAIGGAEAF
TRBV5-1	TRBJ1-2	ASSPTTGVVNYGYT
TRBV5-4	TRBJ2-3	ASGSGTQY
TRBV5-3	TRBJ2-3	ARSMGPARRSGGTDTQY
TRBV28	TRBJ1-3	ASSLGGGNTIY
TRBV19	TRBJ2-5	ASSIELAGGVETQY
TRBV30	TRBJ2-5	AWSVSRAGGRVQETQY
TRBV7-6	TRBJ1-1	ASSEGRGGLGEAF
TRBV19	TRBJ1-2	ASSTSTRGPNYGYT
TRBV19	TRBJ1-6	ASRQGANNSPLH
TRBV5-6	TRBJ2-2	ASSYEAGLNAGELF
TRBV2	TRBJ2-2	ASRETGGTGELF
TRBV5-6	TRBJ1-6	ASSVGTGHHNSPLH
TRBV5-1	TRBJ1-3	ASSGGDGGNTIY
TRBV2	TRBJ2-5	ASEEGQGQETQY
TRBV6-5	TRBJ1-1	ASSLQGAQNTEAF
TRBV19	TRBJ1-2	ASTREAALNYGYT
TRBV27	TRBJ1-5	ASSLSGAAQPQH
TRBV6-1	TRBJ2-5	ASSERTGSLETQY
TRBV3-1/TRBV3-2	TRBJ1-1	ASSQQGRRTEAF
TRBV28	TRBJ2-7	ASSLGGAPIYEQY
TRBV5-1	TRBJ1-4	ASSGTDGGEKLF
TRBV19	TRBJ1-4	ASISSSTNEKLF
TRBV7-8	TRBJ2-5	ASSLNSGASEWETQY
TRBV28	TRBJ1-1	ASSLPRERITEAF
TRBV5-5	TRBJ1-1	ASSLDGRLVGGTEAF
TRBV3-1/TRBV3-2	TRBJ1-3	ASVGRERGNTIY
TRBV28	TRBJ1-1	ASRRTGPMNTEAF
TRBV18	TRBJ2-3	ASSPGLADVGTQY
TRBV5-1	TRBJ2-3	ASTKEGLAGGVSYTQY
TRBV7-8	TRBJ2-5	ASSRGLQETQY
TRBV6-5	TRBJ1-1	ASGTGRMNTEAF
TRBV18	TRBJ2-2	ASSLRDNAGELF
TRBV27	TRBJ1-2	ASSLSPQGIYGYT
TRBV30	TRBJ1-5	AWSGAGGNYQPQH
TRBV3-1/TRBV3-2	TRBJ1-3	ASRPQGTGNTIY
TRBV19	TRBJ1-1	AAGSGGWEAEAF
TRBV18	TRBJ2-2	ASSPSGVDTGELF
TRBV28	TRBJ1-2	ASSRTGGAFGYT
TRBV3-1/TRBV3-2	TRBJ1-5	ASSQGDLSNQPQH
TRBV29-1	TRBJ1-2	SVDSGGRGYT
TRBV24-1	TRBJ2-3	ATGPQSHTDTQY
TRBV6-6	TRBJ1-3	ASRTRGSGNTIY
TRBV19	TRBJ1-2	ASSYLGTALLVGYT